This T cell receptor beta chain was identified during a study of beta chain features in type 1 diabetes. Study-wide context: Patients did not differ from healthy donors in age, gender or cell yield.

Reverse transcription of all isolated RNA meant that expressed TCRB transcripts were sequenced. Clones were sequenced by immunoSEQ multiplex PCR, and TCRdb holds only the in-frame ones, with some missing. The table lists a few hundred thousand clones, roughly 10% of them singletons, with 1% to 1.5% in the top ten. The single heparinised draw taken from each donor contained around 100 mL of blood on average. The sequencing sample was made of central memory CD4+ T cells from blood. The TCR was taken from a man in his late teens or twenties in good health.

The CDR3, as DNA: TGTGCCAGCAGCTTAGGCCAGGGGATCGCCTATGGCTACACCTTC. Its protein product is CASSLGQGIAYGYTF. V and J are TRBV13 and TRBJ1-2; D is perhaps TRBD1 (6 bases). The CDR3 runs to 15 residues. V was pared by 0 bases and J by 4 bases, with 12 bases between. Germline loops: CDR1 PRHDT, CDR2 FYEKMQ (reference sequence). Combining the CDR3 with reference TRBV13 and TRBJ1-2 gives the whole variable domain AAGVIQSPRHLIKEKRETATLKCYPIPRHDTVYWYQQGPGQDPQFLISFYEKMQSDKGSIPDRFSAQQFSDYHSELNMSSLELGDSALYFCASSLGQGIAYGYTFGSGTRLTVV.